The 15 T cell receptor beta chains below come from one sample, sequenced in a study of response to subunit inactivated influenza vaccine. TCRdb re-called the RT-PCR reads with MiXCR, one entry per CDR3 protein. This table has about 500,000 distinct CDR3 sequences, more than 7% appearing once. This material consisted of PBMCs from blood, taken 23 to 25 months after vaccination. The origin of the receptors is a man between 50 and 75 years old who received an inactivated influenza vaccine.

This clonotype was counted between two and nine times. The J gene is TRBJ2-7, the V gene TRBV21-1; the table's TRBD1 call for D was not verified on the DNA. TRBV21-1 is recorded as a pseudogene. This CDR3 region has 16 residues. In nucleotides, the CDR3 is TGTGCCAGCAGCAAAAGTGGGACAGGGAAACCCTACGAGCAGTACTTC. This encodes CASSKSGTGKPYEQYF.

In its sample, this clonotype was seen many times. The rearrangement uses TRBV6-2 or TRBV6-3 and TRBJ1-2; weak D call: TRBD1 (5 bases). The length of the CDR3 is 14 residues. Germline CDR1 and CDR2: MNHEY and SVGEGT. The ends were cut back, 6 bases at V and 2 bases at J, with 13 bases in the middle. The CDR3 nucleotides are TGTGCCAGCAGCAAGGGACCCGTGAACTATGGCTACACCTTC. Translated, it gives CASSKGPVNYGYTF.

The J gene is TRBJ2-7, the V gene TRBV20-1; D gene unclear. The germline gives CDR1 DFQATT, CDR2 SNEGSKA (reference sequence). The V and J ends lost 3 bases and 5 bases respectively, with 17 bases between them. This CDR3 contains 14 residues. CDR3 region: CSARESTLSHEQYF. The CDR3, as DNA: TGCAGTGCTAGGGAGAGCACGCTTTCCCACGAGCAGTACTTC.

This clonotype was seen ten or more times. The chain combines TRBV11-2 with TRBJ2-3; D might be TRBD2 (6 bases). The CDR3 covers 15 residues. CDR1 and CDR2 (germline): SGHAT, FQNNGV. V lost 4 bases, J lost 6 bases, and 17 bases lay in between. In nucleotides, the CDR3 is TGTGCCAGCAGCTACCCGCGGGACCCTGGGGATACGCAGTATTTT. This encodes CASSYPRDPGDTQYF.

This clonotype came up a few times. The rearrangement links TRBV27 to TRBJ2-2; D assignment may be TRBD1 or TRBD2 (6 bases each). Trimming shortened V by 8 bases and J by 3 bases, and 10 bases separated the two germline ends. This CDR3 has 13 amino acids. Germline CDR1 and CDR2: MNHEY and SMNVEV (reference sequence). The CDR3 nucleotides read TGTGCCAGCCGGAGGGGGGACACCGGGGAGCTGTTTTTT. Its translation: CASRRGDTGELFF.

This clonotype was seen only a few times. This chain connects TRBV7-2 to TRBJ2-7; D is perhaps TRBD2 (5 bases). Trimming stripped 5 bases from V and 5 bases from J, with 22 bases between. The germline V gene encodes CDR1 SGHTA and CDR2 FQGNSA. The CDR3 spans 16 residues. CDR3 bases: TGTGCCAGCAGCCCGTCCGGCGGGTGGGCGGTTAACGAGCAGTACTTC. Protein: CASSPSGGWAVNEQYF.

This clonotype was recorded many times. This chain joins TRBV4-1 and TRBJ2-7; D not certain. Germline assignment: CDR1 MGHRA and CDR2 YSYEKL. The CDR3 covers 15 residues. Deletions cut 0 bases from V and 1 base from J, with 10 bases between. The CDR3 reads CASSQEGSASYEQYF. In nucleotides, the CDR3 is TGCGCCAGCAGCCAAGAAGGTTCAGCGTCCTACGAGCAGTACTTC.

The rearrangement links TRBV29-1 to TRBJ2-7, with 8 positions matching TRBD1. The CDR3 spans 14 residues. The V gene end was trimmed by 7 bases and the J gene end by 0 bases; junction bases not matched to a gene: 8. The V gene's germline CDR1 is SQVTM and CDR2 ANQGSEA. The CDR3 region is CSAKQGASSYEQYF. In nucleotides, the CDR3 is TGCAGCGCGAAGCAGGGGGCGAGCTCCTACGAGCAGTACTTC.

The sample holds many counts of this clonotype. The V and J genes are TRBV27 and TRBJ2-3; 12 nucleotides agree with TRBD2. The junction had 13 bases not matched to a gene; V was cut back by 0 bases and J by 3 bases. The CDR3 totals 20 residues. From germline, CDR1 is MNHEY and CDR2 SMNVEV (reference sequence). CDR3: CASSLSTGPSGGAMTDTQYF. Written as DNA, the CDR3 is TGTGCCAGCAGTTTATCAACTGGGCCTAGCGGGGGGGCTATGACAGATACGCAGTATTTT.

Ten or more counts support this clonotype. This sequence joins TRBV20-1 and TRBJ1-5; 10 bases are shared with TRBD1. V lost 6 bases and J lost 6; bases outside the gene matches: 8. CDR3 length: 14 amino acids. From germline, CDR1 is DFQATT and CDR2 SNEGSKA (reference sequence). CDR3 nucleotides: TGCAGTGCAAAAACGACAGGGGGCTTTCAGCCCCAGCATTTT. It codes for CSAKTTGGFQPQHF.

This clonotype was seen a few times. The chain combines TRBV20-1 with TRBJ2-1; perhaps TRBD1 as D (6 bases). The CDR3 extends over 15 amino acids. Germline CDR1 and CDR2: DFQATT and SNEGSKA (reference sequence). Between the trimmed V and J ends, which lost 1 base and 6 bases, there was a span of 16 bases. DNA of the CDR3: TGCAGTGCTAGAGTAAGGACAGCCACTTCCAATGAGCAGTTCTTC. Translating gives CSARVRTATSNEQFF.

This clonotype was found a few times. The gene calls are TRBV7-9 and TRBJ1-5; D is undetermined. The germline V and J ends were trimmed by 0 bases and 4 bases, with 16 bases remaining between them. CDR1 and CDR2 (germline): SEHNR, FQNEAQ (reference sequence). This CDR3 region has 17 residues. CDR3 in amino acids: CASSLAIGTAANQPQHF. In nucleotides, the CDR3 is TGTGCCAGCAGCTTAGCGATCGGAACAGCGGCTAATCAGCCCCAGCATTTT.

This chain joins TRBV20-1 and TRBJ2-7; 9 nucleotides agree with TRBD1. Germline lookup yields CDR1 DFQATT and CDR2 SNEGSKA (reference sequence). The CDR3 extends over 14 amino acids. V was clipped by 1 base and J by 6 bases; unmatched bases: 7. The CDR3 region is CSARVGQGIGEQYF. In nucleotides, the CDR3 is TGCAGTGCTAGAGTGGGACAGGGTATAGGCGAGCAGTACTTC.

This chain uses TRBV4-2 with TRBJ2-2; 7 bases map to TRBD2. The CDR3 extends over 16 amino acids. CDR1 and CDR2 from the germline V gene are LGHNA and YNFKEQ. V was pared by 4 bases and J by 1 base, with 6 bases of the junction left unmatched. CDR3 loop: CASSRSRGVNTGELFF. CDR3 coding DNA: TGTGCCAGCAGCCGCAGTCGGGGGGTGAACACCGGGGAGCTGTTTTTT.

There are many counts of this clonotype. The chain combines TRBV4-2 with TRBJ1-2; D ambiguous. CDR1 and CDR2 from the germline V gene are LGHNA and YNFKEQ. V was cut by 0 bases and J by 5 bases, with 16 bases left in between. The CDR3 totals 16 residues. Written as DNA, the CDR3 is TGTGCCAGCAGCCAAGAACCAGCAGCTAGAGATTATGGCTACACCTTC. This translates into CASSQEPAARDYGYTF.